Listed below are T cell receptor beta chains from one sample, sequenced in a study of OX40 agonist ivuxolimab in advanced cancers. Produced via immunoSEQ multiplex PCR; TCRdb's table is partial and in-frame only. This sample has 90,000 to 120,000 clones; around 90% occur once, and the top ten carry roughly 0.66%. The specimen comprised CD4+ or CD8+ T cells sorted from blood, sampled in a trial of the OX40 agonist ivuxolimab. The origin of the receptors is an adult with an advanced solid tumor such as melanoma, head and neck, liver or kidney cancer. Both conserved end residues are part of each CDR3. The D gene is left open where the match is weak. Clone size appears in some rows only: once, few, many, or a class for an expanded clone.

J,D,size,V,DNA,CDR3
TRBJ1-2,-,-,TRBV6-5,TGTGCCAGCAGTTACGGGGAGAACTATGGCTACACCTTC,CASSYGENYGYTF
TRBJ1-3,-,-,TRBV5-1,TGCGCCAGCAGCTCCGGGACAATGTGGGACTCTGGAAACACCATATATTTT,CASSSGTMWDSGNTIYF
TRBJ2-3,-,-,TRBV2,TGTGCCAGCAAAGGGCGGATGGATACGCAGTATTTT,CASKGRMDTQYF
TRBJ2-7,TRBD2,-,TRBV7-2,TGTGCCAGCAGCTACAGCGGGAACGCCTACGAGCAGTACTTC,CASSYSGNAYEQYF
TRBJ2-2,TRBD1,-,TRBV7-3,TGTGCCAGCAGCTTAGACGGGACAGGGAGGGCCGGGGAGCTGTTTTTT,CASSLDGTGRAGELFF
TRBJ1-4,-,-,TRBV5-6,TGTGCCAGCAGCTTGGTTGGGCAGGGTGGTGGAAAACTGTTTTTT,CASSLVGQGGGKLFF
TRBJ2-3,-,-,TRBV7-9,TGTGCCAGCAGCTTAGGACAGTTTGATACGCAGTATTTT,CASSLGQFDTQYF
TRBJ2-7,TRBD2,-,TRBV6-1,TGTGCCAGCAGTGGACTAGCGGGGGGCTCCCCCTACGAGCAGTACTTC,CASSGLAGGSPYEQYF
TRBJ1-2,-,-,TRBV7-8,TGTGCCAGCAGCTTAACGGGGAAGCCTGGCTACACCTTC,CASSLTGKPGYTF
TRBJ1-1,-,-,TRBV12-5,TGTGCTAGTGTTCGAGGGGGTTCGGACACTGAAGCTTTCTTT,CASVRGGSDTEAFF
TRBJ2-2,-,-,TRBV6-5,TGTGCCAGCAGTTACTCCCCTACGATGAGCGGGGAGCTGTTTTTT,CASSYSPTMSGELFF
TRBJ2-5,TRBD2,-,TRBV5-6,TGTGCCAGCAGCTTACGTAAGCGGGGAGGAGAGACCCAGTACTTC,CASSLRKRGGETQYF
TRBJ1-1,-,-,TRBV6-5,TGTGCCAGCATCTATCGGTCGGATGGAAACACTGAAGCTTTCTTT,CASIYRSDGNTEAFF
TRBJ2-3,-,-,TRBV19,TGTGCCAGTAGTATTGCTCTGGCAGATACGCAGTATTTT,CASSIALADTQYF
TRBJ1-3,-,-,TRBV30,TGTGCCTGGAGTTCTGGAAACACCATATATTTT,CAWSSGNTIYF
TRBJ1-2,TRBD1,-,TRBV29-1,TGCAGCGCCGGGACAGGAACTTCAAACTATGGCTACACCTTC,CSAGTGTSNYGYTF
TRBJ2-2,-,-,TRBV15,TGTGCCACCAGCAGAGCCTCCCCGTCCGGGGGACAAGAACACCGGGGAGCTGTTTTT,CATSRASPSGGQEHRGAVF
TRBJ2-1,-,-,TRBV20-1,TGCAGTGCACACTTCTACAATGAGCAGTTCTTC,CSAHFYNEQFF
TRBJ2-3,-,-,TRBV6-6,TGTGCCAGCAGGGTAGCAGATACGCAGTATTTT,CASRVADTQYF
TRBJ1-4,-,-,TRBV19,TGTGCCAGTAGTATAGATCGGGAAACAGGAGTGGTGTTTTTT,CASSIDRETGVVFF
TRBJ1-3,-,-,TRBV2,TGTGCCAGCCGGGGCCCTGGAAACACCATATATTTT,CASRGPGNTIYF
TRBJ1-1,TRBD1,-,TRBV5-1,TGCGCCAGCAGCTTGGCAACAGGGGGGACGATGAACACTGAAGCTTTCTTT,CASSLATGGTMNTEAFF
TRBJ2-3,TRBD2,-,TRBV28,TGTGCCAGCAGTTTACTGGGGCTAGCGGCTGATACGCAGTATTTT,CASSLLGLAADTQYF
TRBJ1-4,-,few,TRBV11-2,TGTGCCAGCAGCTTAGACGTAGGGCTCCCAGAACTGTTTTTT,CASSLDVGLPELFF
TRBJ2-5,-,-,TRBV5-6,TGTGCCAGCAGCGACTCGGCGAAGGGGACGCCATCCCAAGAGACCCAGTACTTC,CASSDSAKGTPSQETQYF
TRBJ1-1,-,-,TRBV5-4,TGTGCCAGCAGCCGTGATCCAGGGAACACTGAAGCTTTCTTT,CASSRDPGNTEAFF
TRBJ2-1,-,-,TRBV2,TGTGCCAGTACGACAGCGACAAGCTACAATGAGCAGTTCTTC,CASTTATSYNEQFF
TRBJ2-5,-,-,TRBV25-1,TGTGCCAGCAGTGAATTGTGGGAAACACAAGAGACCCAGTACTTC,CASSELWETQETQYF
TRBJ2-7,-,-,TRBV6-5,TGTGCCAGCAGTTATTCAATAAACGGTGCCTACGAGCAGTACTTC,CASSYSINGAYEQYF
TRBJ1-5,-,-,TRBV6-1,TGTGCCAGCACCACAGGCGGAGGTCAGCCCCAGCATTTT,CASTTGGGQPQHF
TRBJ2-5,-,-,TRBV7-8,TGTGCCAGCAGCTTAAAGCCACAAGAGACCCAGTACTTC,CASSLKPQETQYF
TRBJ1-3,-,-,TRBV30,TGTGCCTGGCTAACCGGGACACCGGGGAACGGAAACACCATATATTTT,CAWLTGTPGNGNTIYF
TRBJ1-2,TRBD1,-,TRBV7-3,TGTGCCAGCAGCTTAAACCGGGACAGCTATGGCTACACCTTC,CASSLNRDSYGYTF
TRBJ1-1,-,once,TRBV7-9,TGTGCCAGCAGCTTAGCGGGGAACACTGAAGCTTTCTTT,CASSLAGNTEAFF
TRBJ2-7,-,-,TRBV10-3,TGTGCCATCGGTGGCGGGGCCTACGAGCAGTACTTC,CAIGGGAYEQYF
TRBJ1-1,TRBD1,-,TRBV11-2,TGTGCCAGCAGCTCCCGGACAGGGGGCCCCATGAACACTGAAGCTTTCTTT,CASSSRTGGPMNTEAFF
TRBJ2-1,TRBD2,-,TRBV7-3,TGTGCCAGCAGCCCTGCCCCTAGCGGGGGTTTCCCTGAGCAGTTCTTC,CASSPAPSGGFPEQFF
TRBJ1-2,-,-,TRBV23-1,TGCGCCAGCAGTCTTCAACCGACAGGTCCGTCATTC,CASSLQPTGPSF
TRBJ1-1,TRBD1,-,TRBV12-5,TGTGCTAGTGGTTTGCACCGGGACAGGAACACTGAAGCTTTCTTT,CASGLHRDRNTEAFF
TRBJ1-5,-,-,TRBV6-1,TGTGCCAGCAGTGAAAACGGCCAGTATAGCAATCAGCCCCAGCATTTT,CASSENGQYSNQPQHF
TRBJ2-3,TRBD2,-,TRBV7-8,TGTGCCAGCAGCGCCTACCGTGTACCGGGTAGCGGGGAAACTAGCACAGATACGCAGTATTTT,CASSAYRVPGSGETSTDTQYF
TRBJ2-3,-,-,TRBV7-9,TGTGCCAGCAGCCCCGAGACAGATACGCAGTATTTT,CASSPETDTQYF
TRBJ1-4,-,-,TRBV19,TGTGCCAGTAGTATTGGAACAACGGCTAATGAAAAACTGTTTTTT,CASSIGTTANEKLFF
TRBJ1-1,TRBD1,-,TRBV5-1,TGCGCCAGCAGCGTGACAGGGGACAACACTGAAGCTTTCTTT,CASSVTGDNTEAFF
TRBJ2-1,-,-,TRBV4-1,TGCGCCAGCAGCCAAGACGGGGGCAGGTCTGCCTACAATGAGCAGTTCTTC,CASSQDGGRSAYNEQFF
TRBJ2-7,-,-,TRBV2,TGTGCCAGCAGGGAAACAGGTTTGAACGAGCAGTACTTC,CASRETGLNEQYF
TRBJ2-7,-,-,TRBV5-4,TGTGCCACCCAGAGGGGAGACTACGAGCAGTACTTC,CATQRGDYEQYF
TRBJ1-6,-,-,TRBV11-2,TGTGCCAGCAGCCCGAGGGTCCTTTTCACCGCCTATAATTCACCCCTCCACTTT,CASSPRVLFTAYNSPLHF
TRBJ2-3,TRBD2,-,TRBV5-1,TGCGCCAGCAGCCCTCGGTTTAGCGGGACCACAGATACGCAGTATTTT,CASSPRFSGTTDTQYF
TRBJ2-5,-,once,TRBV6-1,TGTGCCAGCAGTGACGCGGCAGGCCAAGAGACCCAGTACTTC,CASSDAAGQETQYF